The next 24 T cell receptor beta chains were all read from a single sample in a study of blood T cell repertoires in COVID-19. Profiling relied on immunoSEQ multiplex PCR, and the TCRdb table lists in-frame clones only, not all of them. The data hold about 200,000 clones, with 65% to 90% observed a single time. Sequenced: peripheral blood. These receptors originate from a man older than 75 with acute or convalescent COVID-19.

The chain uses TRBV5-6 and TRBJ1-4; the D gene is possibly TRBD1 (5 bases). Trimming shortened V by 1 base and J by 4 bases, and 17 bases separated the two germline ends. Germline values: CDR1 SGHDT, CDR2 YYEEEE. CDR3 length: 17 amino acids. In DNA form, the CDR3 reads TGTGCCAGCAGCTTGTTCGGTACCCAGGGCTTTAATGAAAAACTGTTTTTT. Translating gives CASSLFGTQGFNEKLFF. Looking up the rest from reference TRBV5-6 and TRBJ1-4 gives the full variable domain: DAGVTQSPTHLIKTRGQQVTLRCSPKSGHDTVSWYQQALGQGPQFIFQYYEEEERQRGNFPDRFSGHQFPNYSSELNVNALLLGDSALYLCASSLFGTQGFNEKLFFGSGTQLSVL.

The chain is built from TRBV5-4 and TRBJ2-4; D possibly corresponds to TRBD1 (5 bases). The germline V gene has CDR1 SGHNT and CDR2 YYREEE (reference sequence). V was cut by 0 bases and J by 6 bases, with 10 bases left in between. CDR3 size: 14 residues. The CDR3 here is CASSLVDSRNIQYF. The CDR3 DNA reads as TGTGCCAGCAGCTTGGTAGACAGTAGAAACATTCAGTACTTC. Together with reference TRBV5-4 and TRBJ2-4, the CDR3 gives the full variable domain: ETGVTQSPTHLIKTRGQQVTLRCSSQSGHNTVSWYQQALGQGPQFIFQYYREEENGRGNFPPRFSGLQFPNYSSELNVNALELDDSALYLCASSLVDSRNIQYFGAGTRLSVL.

The V gene is TRBV28, the J gene TRBJ2-5, with D tentatively TRBD2 (5 bases). The CDR3 runs to 14 residues. CDR1 and CDR2 (germline): MDHEN, SYDVKM. V dropped 5 bases and J dropped 2 bases, with 12 bases sitting between them. The CDR3 DNA sequence: TGTGCCAGCAGTGTCCCGGGGATACAAGAGACCCAGTACTTC. Protein sequence: CASSVPGIQETQYF.

This clone was seen just once. The CDR3, as DNA: TGCAGCGCCCCCAGGAACACTGAAGCTTTCTTT. This codes for CSAPRNTEAFF. The genes are TRBV20-1 and TRBJ1-1; D uncertain. The CDR3 spans 11 residues. Germline assignment: CDR1 DFQATT and CDR2 SNEGSKA (reference sequence).

The V and J genes are TRBV6-5 and TRBJ1-1; the match to TRBD1 covers 9 bases. The V and J ends lost 7 bases and 11 bases, in that order; junction bases with no gene match: 11. Germline CDR1 is MNHEY and CDR2 is SVGAGI. There are 13 residues in the CDR3. The CDR3 sequence: CASTQGQGGGAFF. CDR3 DNA sequence: TGTGCCAGCACCCAGGGACAGGGTGGCGGGGCTTTCTTT.

V is TRBV10-3 and J is TRBJ1-4; no clear D gene. Per the germline V gene, CDR1 is ENHRY and CDR2 is SYGVKD. This CDR3 region has 15 residues. V lost 0 bases, J lost 1 base, and 6 bases lay in between. Here the CDR3 DNA reads TGTGCCATCAGTGAGTCGGGAGGAACTAATGAAAAACTGTTTTTT. It yields the protein CAISESGGTNEKLFF.

This rearrangement joins TRBV3-1 (or the pseudogene TRBV3-2) to TRBJ2-5, with 11 bases identical to TRBD2. Germline V gene lookup returns CDR1 LGHDT and CDR2 YNNKEL (reference sequence). V gave up 4 bases and J gave up 2 bases; unmatched junction bases: 6. CDR3 size: 16 residues. The CDR3 DNA reads as TGTGCCAGCAGCCGCGGACTAGCGGGCACGCAAGAGACCCAGTACTTC. This gives the protein CASSRGLAGTQETQYF.

This sequence joins TRBV18 and TRBJ2-3; 9 bases align to TRBD2. The CDR3 length is 16 residues. J lost 6 bases, V lost 3 bases, and 10 bases had no gene match. The germline V gene has CDR1 KGHSH and CDR2 LQKENI. CDR3 sequence: CASSPQSLAGTDTQYF. The CDR3 DNA reads TGTGCCAGCTCACCCCAAAGCCTAGCGGGGACTGATACGCAGTATTTT.

The rearrangement links TRBV19 to TRBJ1-5; D gene uncertain. V lost 3 bases and J 6 bases, leaving 9 bases between the germline ends. The germline CDR1 and CDR2 sequences are LNHDA and SQIVND (reference sequence). This CDR3 spans 13 amino acids. As DNA, the CDR3 is TGTGCCAGTAGTATGAAGGGAGTTCAGCCCCAGCATTTT. Translating gives CASSMKGVQPQHF.

The chain has TRBV18 and TRBJ2-3, with D tentatively TRBD2 (5 bases). This CDR3 is 15 amino acids long. Germline V CDR1 and CDR2: KGHSH, LQKENI. V shed 6 bases and J shed 3 bases, with 16 bases lying between them. CDR3 DNA: TGTGCCAGCTCTCAAGAGGCCCCGGGAACAGATACGCAGTATTTT. Translated: CASSQEAPGTDTQYF.

The V and J genes are TRBV30 and TRBJ1-5; no clear D. The V end lost 1 base, the J end lost 4 bases, and 14 bases lay between the germline ends. The CDR3 spans 15 residues. Germline V gives CDR1 GTSNPN, CDR2 SVGIG (reference sequence). The CDR3 region is CAWSDNSLANQPQHF. CDR3 sequence (DNA): TGTGCCTGGAGTGACAACAGCCTGGCAAATCAGCCCCAGCATTTT.

Note on this clone: Different DNA sequences within this sample yield the same CDR3. The chain uses TRBV5-1 and TRBJ2-3; no clear D. Germline CDR1 is SGHRS and CDR2 is YFSETQ. CDR3 size: 12 residues. Trimming took off 4 bases at V and 3 bases at J, with 6 bases between the two ends. This CDR3 reads CASSLTTDTQYF. DNA for the CDR3: TGCGCCAGCAGCCTGACAACAGATACGCAGTATTTT.

This clone has just one count. The rearrangement joins TRBV14 to TRBJ2-7; TRBD1 matches at 7 bases. Trimming cost V 6 bases and J 0 bases; bases outside gene matches: 8. Looked up from germline, CDR1 is SGHDN and CDR2 is FVKESK. The CDR3 spans 15 residues. The CDR3 DNA reads TGTGCCAGCAGTAATAAACAGGGGCCCTCCTACGAGCAGTACTTC. Encoded protein: CASSNKQGPSYEQYF.

V is TRBV7-2 and J is TRBJ1-5; 9 nucleotides align to TRBD1. The CDR3 spans 14 residues. CDR1 SGHTA and CDR2 FQGNSA come from the germline V gene. J was trimmed by 4 bases and V by 4 bases; bases with no gene match: 2. For the CDR3, the DNA is TGTGCCAGCAGCTACGGGACAGGGAATCAGCCCCAGCATTTT. Protein: CASSYGTGNQPQHF.

Remarks on this clone: Germline and junction disagree at one end, which may indicate a read error. The chain employs TRBV4-1 and TRBJ1-2; no reliable D call. This CDR3 comprises 12 residues. CDR1 and CDR2 (germline): MGHRA, YSYEKL. The CDR3 nucleotides are TGCGCCAGCAGCCAAGTTTACTTAACCCCTAACTTC. Translation: CASSQVYLTPNF.

This clone was observed once. This chain joins TRBV24-1 and TRBJ2-1, with TRBD2 matching over 7 bases. Per germline, CDR1 KGHDR and CDR2 SFDVKD. This CDR3 region has 15 residues. Trimming took 11 bases from V and 2 from J; bases not matched to a gene: 11. For the CDR3, the DNA is TGTGCCATCTCATTGGGGGGGAATACCTACAATGAGCAGTTCTTC. Encoded protein: CAISLGGNTYNEQFF.

The genes are TRBV7-6 and TRBJ1-3, with 8 bases matching TRBD1. CDR1 and CDR2 (germline): SGHVS, FNYEAQ. V was pared by 0 bases and J by 4 bases, with 2 bases of the junction left unmatched. The CDR3 loop spans 15 amino acids. This CDR3 is CASSLASGGGNTIYF. The CDR3 DNA reads TGTGCCAGCAGCTTAGCCTCAGGGGGCGGAAACACCATATATTTT.

CDR3 in DNA: TGTGCCACCAGCAGGGGGAGTGGGACCCAGTACTTC. It specifies CATSRGSGTQYF. This rearrangement joins TRBV15 to TRBJ2-5, with a possible D match to TRBD2 (5 bases). CDR1 LNHNV and CDR2 YYDKDF come from the germline V gene (reference sequence). V lost 3 bases to trimming and J lost 7 bases, with 9 bases between them. The CDR3 consists of 12 residues.

CDR3 residues: CASSLSGSGETQYF. The CDR3 DNA is TGTGCCAGCAGCTTAAGCGGGAGCGGGGAGACCCAGTACTTC. This chain connects TRBV7-3 to TRBJ2-5, with 7 bases lining up with TRBD2. The CDR3 is made up of 14 amino acids. Trimming took 1 base from V and 5 from J; bases not matched to a gene: 4. Germline V CDR1 and CDR2: SGHTA, FQGTGA.

The rearrangement links TRBV4-2 to TRBJ1-4; perhaps TRBD1 as D (6 bases). The CDR3 is made up of 15 amino acids. Germline CDR1 and CDR2: LGHNA and YNFKEQ. Trimming left V 0 bases short and J 4 bases short, with 9 bases between. This CDR3 reads CASSQDWTDNEKLFF. As DNA, the CDR3 is TGTGCCAGCAGCCAAGATTGGACAGATAATGAAAAACTGTTTTTT.

V usage is TRBV3-1 (or the pseudogene TRBV3-2) and J usage is TRBJ2-3; D gene ambiguous. The CDR3 extends over 15 amino acids. Germline values: CDR1 LGHDT, CDR2 YNNKEL (reference sequence). Between the trimmed V and J ends, which lost 1 base and 0 bases, there was a span of 8 bases. The CDR3 nucleotides are TGTGCCAGCAGCCAAGGCGCCTTAAGCACAGATACGCAGTATTTT. It yields the protein CASSQGALSTDTQYF.

The chain uses TRBV7-6 and TRBJ2-1, with D perhaps matching TRBD2 (6 bases). V was shortened by 5 bases and J by 0 bases, with 8 bases between the two germline ends. Germline V CDR1 and CDR2: SGHVS, FNYEAQ. The CDR3 spans 14 residues. The CDR3 spells CASSAGSSYNEQFF. CDR3 sequence (DNA): TGTGCCAGCAGCGCCGGGAGCTCCTACAATGAGCAGTTCTTC.

The rearrangement uses TRBV20-1 and TRBJ2-1, with D unresolved. Germline CDR1 DFQATT, CDR2 SNEGSKA (reference sequence). The length of the CDR3 is 11 residues. V was cut by 2 bases and J by 9 bases, with 8 bases left in between. CDR3 region: CSARQVREQFF. Here the CDR3 DNA reads TGCAGTGCTAGACAGGTCCGTGAGCAGTTCTTC.

CDR3 DNA: TGTGCCAGTAGTTCCGTCCGTAGCGGGGGGGGAAGCTCCTACAATGAGCAGTTCTTC. This encodes CASSSVRSGGGSSYNEQFF. The chain combines TRBV19 with TRBJ2-1, with TRBD2 identical over 11 bases. Germline V gene data show CDR1 as LNHDA and CDR2 as SQIVND (reference sequence). The CDR3 loop spans 19 amino acids. Germline trimming cut 5 bases from V and 0 bases from J; bases unmatched to any gene: 12.